These 23 T cell receptor beta chains were all obtained from the same sample, sequenced in a study of cytomegalovirus exposure and HLA in healthy donors. Here immunoSEQ multiplex PCR was the method, and the copy in TCRdb shows in-frame clones only, minus some. The sample has tens of thousands of clones; 95% to 97% are singletons. Source material: PBMCs. The receptors come from a woman aged 18-29 years in good health and CMV-seronegative.

The rearrangement joins TRBV7-3 to TRBJ2-3; D unclear. Trimming left V 4 bases short and J 2 bases short, with 10 bases between. This CDR3 has 14 amino acids. Per germline, CDR1 SGHTA and CDR2 FQGTGA. This CDR3 is CASSSPTYTDTQYF. CDR3 bases: TGTGCCAGCAGCTCGCCAACATACACAGATACGCAGTATTTT.

J is TRBJ1-1 and V is TRBV28; 9 positions match TRBD1. The junction had 5 bases not matched to a gene; V was cut back by 5 bases and J by 1 base. This CDR3 is built from 15 residues. Germline CDR1 and CDR2: MDHEN and SYDVKM. CDR3 amino acids: CASSVPGQGNTEAFF. The CDR3 DNA is TGTGCCAGCAGTGTTCCGGGACAGGGGAACACTGAAGCTTTCTTT.

This sequence joins TRBV4-2 and TRBJ2-3; perhaps TRBD2 as D (6 bases). Germline-derived CDR1 and CDR2 are LGHNA and YNFKEQ. Trimming pared 3 bases from V and 0 bases from J, leaving 13 bases between. The CDR3 length is 16 residues. The CDR3 sequence: CASSQKRATSTDTQYF. The CDR3 coding sequence is TGTGCCAGCAGCCAGAAGCGGGCAACTAGCACAGATACGCAGTATTTT.

In this sample, this clone turned up once. The chain links TRBV6-1 to TRBJ2-6; TRBD1 aligns across 7 bases. The CDR3 extends over 16 amino acids. After removal of 2 bases from V and 2 bases from J, the junction contained 3 bases not matched to a gene. Germline V CDR1 and CDR2: MNHNS, SASEGT. In DNA, the CDR3 is TGTGCCAGCAGTGAACACAGGGGCGCTGGGGCCAACGTCCTGACTTTC. This sequence encodes CASSEHRGAGANVLTF.

V and J are TRBV6-5 and TRBJ2-7; 10 nucleotides line up with TRBD2. Germline assignment: CDR1 MNHEY and CDR2 SVGAGI. V lost 0 bases and J lost 3; bases outside the gene matches: 2. This CDR3 contains 15 residues. Written as DNA, the CDR3 is TGTGCCAGCAGTTACTCTGCTAGCGGGGGCTACGAGCAGTACTTC. This gives the protein CASSYSASGGYEQYF.

The chain uses TRBV23-1 and TRBJ1-5; TRBD1 is a possible D gene (6 bases). TRBV23-1 counts as an open reading frame of uncertain function. CDR3 length equals 16 residues. V dropped 4 bases and J dropped 2 bases, with 15 bases sitting between them. The CDR3 sequence: CASSPRGAAGNQPQHF. CDR3 coding DNA: TGCGCCAGCAGTCCCCGGGGGGCTGCGGGCAATCAGCCCCAGCATTTT.

The chain combines TRBV7-2 with TRBJ2-1; possible D gene TRBD2, 5 bases. CDR1 and CDR2 (germline): SGHTA, FQGNSA. The CDR3 is 18 residues long. Trimming left V 5 bases short and J 0 bases short, with 20 bases between. For the CDR3, the DNA is TGTGCCAGCAGCCCGCGTCTAGGGAGCCGGAGCTCCTACAATGAGCAGTTCTTC. Encoded protein: CASSPRLGSRSSYNEQFF. The whole variable domain, remainder taken from reference TRBV7-2 and TRBJ2-1, is GAGVSQSPSNKVTEKGKDVELRCDPISGHTALYWYRQSLGQGLEFLIYFQGNSAPDKSGLPSDRFSAERTGGSVSTLTIQRTQQEDSAVYLCASSPRLGSRSSYNEQFFGPGTRLTVL.

The gene calls are TRBV4-3 and TRBJ2-1, with D uncertain. The CDR3 totals 14 residues. The V end lost 4 bases, the J end lost 7 bases, and 14 bases lay between the germline ends. Germline assignment: CDR1 LGHNA and CDR2 YSLEER. The CDR3 nucleotides read TGCGCCAGCAGCCGAGGCGAGTTCCGGAATGAGCAGTTCTTC. It is translated as CASSRGEFRNEQFF.

The chain employs TRBV22-1 and TRBJ2-6; TRBD2 is taken as the D call from the table, unchecked against the DNA. TRBV22-1 is noted as a pseudogene. CDR3 length: 15 amino acids. The CDR3 DNA sequence: TGTCCTGGGAGAAGCGAACAAAGTCGGGCCAACGTCCTGACTTTC. Translated: CPGRSEQSRANVLTF.

The chain links TRBV9 to TRBJ2-5; maybe TRBD2 (6 bases). The germline gives CDR1 SGDLS, CDR2 YYNGEE. The CDR3 covers 16 residues. Between the trimmed V and J ends, which lost 4 bases and 4 bases, there was a span of 20 bases. The CDR3 protein is CASSPLGGGGSETQYF. The CDR3 DNA sequence: TGTGCCAGCAGCCCCTTGGGGGGAGGTGGCTCAGAGACCCAGTACTTC.

The J gene is TRBJ2-7, the V gene TRBV4-3; TRBD2 agrees at 7 bases. With 1 base clipped from V and 1 base from J, the junction kept 13 bases outside the gene matches. The CDR3 totals 18 residues. The germline V gene has CDR1 LGHNA and CDR2 YSLEER. The DNA of the CDR3 is TGCGCCAGCAGCCAAGCGGGCCCTTGGGGGGAGGGGTCCTACGAGCAGTACTTC. Protein: CASSQAGPWGEGSYEQYF.

V gene TRBV7-3 combines with J gene TRBJ2-2, with 10 positions matching TRBD1. V lost 8 bases and J lost 5; bases outside the gene matches: 2. The CDR3 has 13 residues. Per the germline V gene, CDR1 is SGHTA and CDR2 is FQGTGA. In DNA form, the CDR3 reads TGTGCCAGCGCGGGACAGGGGACCGGGGAGCTGTTTTTT. This encodes CASAGQGTGELFF. The full variable domain, its missing parts supplied by reference TRBV7-3 and TRBJ2-2, is GAGVSQTPSNKVTEKGKYVELRCDPISGHTALYWYRQSLGQGPEFLIYFQGTGAADDSGLPNDRFFAVRPEGSVSTLKIQRTERGDSAVYLCASAGQGTGELFFGEGSRLTVL.

The gene calls are TRBV27 and TRBJ2-7; D might be TRBD2 (5 bases). The V gene's germline CDR1 is MNHEY and CDR2 SMNVEV (reference sequence). V shed 0 bases and J shed 6 bases, with 9 bases lying between them. The CDR3 runs to 13 residues. The CDR3 bases are TGTGCCAGCAGTTTATCGGGAGTTGGCGAGCAGTACTTC. It is translated as CASSLSGVGEQYF.

The V gene is TRBV5-8, the J gene TRBJ1-1; TRBD1 is a possible D gene (6 bases). The CDR3 contains 13 residues. CDR1 and CDR2 (germline): SGHTS, YDEGEE. V lost 4 bases, J lost 1 base, and 8 bases lay in between. The CDR3 DNA reads TGTGCCAGCAGCCAGGGACAGAACACTGAAGCTTTCTTT. It yields the protein CASSQGQNTEAFF.

The CDR3: CASTPTGVSTDTQYF. In DNA form, the CDR3 reads TGTGCCAGCACCCCGACCGGGGTGAGCACAGATACGCAGTATTTT. The chain is built from TRBV7-9 and TRBJ2-3, with D maybe TRBD2 (5 bases). The CDR3 totals 15 residues. Trimming took off 7 bases at V and 0 bases at J, with 14 bases between the two ends. From germline, CDR1 is SEHNR and CDR2 FQNEAQ (reference sequence).

The CDR3, as DNA: TGTGCCAGCAGTCGCAGCGGAGTCGACTACGAGCAGTACTTC. Residues: CASSRSGVDYEQYF. This chain uses TRBV6-5 with TRBJ2-7; the D gene is possibly TRBD2 (5 bases). The CDR3 loop spans 14 amino acids. The germline CDR1 and CDR2 sequences are MNHEY and SVGAGI. Between the trimmed V and J ends, which lost 5 bases and 3 bases, there was a span of 14 bases.

V gene TRBV18 combines with J gene TRBJ2-5; possibly TRBD2 for D (5 bases). Trimming stripped 3 bases from V and 5 bases from J, with 25 bases between. CDR1 and CDR2 from the germline V gene are KGHSH and LQKENI. This CDR3 region has 18 residues. The CDR3 nucleotides read TGTGCCAGCTCACCGCTTCCTCCAGTTTCCGGGGTACGGGAGACCCAGTACTTC. The encoded protein is CASSPLPPVSGVRETQYF.

This clone occurred once. The chain couples TRBV5-1 to TRBJ2-2; D gene ambiguous. With 0 bases removed from V and 1 base from J, the gap between germline ends came to 4 bases. The germline gives CDR1 SGHRS, CDR2 YFSETQ. This CDR3 has 14 residues. Here the CDR3 reads CASSLARNTGELFF. The DNA of the CDR3 is TGCGCCAGCAGCTTGGCGCGGAACACCGGGGAGCTGTTTTTT. Using reference TRBV5-1 and TRBJ2-2 for the parts outside the CDR3, the full variable domain is KAGVTQTPRYLIKTRGQQVTLSCSPISGHRSVSWYQQTPGQGLQFLFEYFSETQRNKGNFPGRFSGRQFSNSRSEMNVSTLELGDSALYLCASSLARNTGELFFGEGSRLTVL.

V is TRBV4-1 and J is TRBJ1-4; the D gene is possibly TRBD1 (5 bases). Looked up from germline, CDR1 is MGHRA and CDR2 is YSYEKL. The germline V and J ends were trimmed by 3 bases and 7 bases, with 9 bases remaining between them. The CDR3 length is 13 residues. CDR3 sequence (DNA): TGCGCCAGCAGCCAGGCCCAGGGTGAAAAACTGTTTTTT. The encoded protein is CASSQAQGEKLFF.

The chain uses TRBV19 and TRBJ2-2, with D possibly TRBD2 on 5 matching bases. V dropped 5 bases and J dropped 2 bases, with 18 bases sitting between them. Germline CDR1 and CDR2: LNHDA and SQIVND (reference sequence). This CDR3 spans 17 amino acids. This CDR3 is CASSSPKWSGNTGELFF. CDR3 nucleotides: TGTGCCAGTAGTTCCCCCAAATGGAGCGGAAACACCGGGGAGCTGTTTTTT. Looking up the rest from reference TRBV19 and TRBJ2-2 gives the full variable domain: DGGITQSPKYLFRKEGQNVTLSCEQNLNHDAMYWYRQDPGQGLRLIYYSQIVNDFQKGDIAEGYSVSREKKESFPLTVTSAQKNPTAFYLCASSSPKWSGNTGELFFGEGSRLTVL.

Concerning this clone itself: Germline is not matched at one junction end, which may reflect a read error. The J gene is TRBJ2-1, the V gene TRBV7-6; 8 nucleotides align to TRBD2. The CDR3 sequence is 15 residues long. Germline V CDR1 and CDR2: SGHVS, FNYEAQ. The CDR3 sequence: CGSSLGLAAYNEQFF. For the CDR3, the DNA is TGTGGCAGCAGCTTAGGACTAGCAGCCTACAATGAGCAGTTCTTC.

V usage is TRBV28 and J usage is TRBJ1-2, with 8 bases matching TRBD1. The germline CDR1 and CDR2 sequences are MDHEN and SYDVKM. CDR3 size: 16 residues. V lost 2 bases, J lost 8 bases, and 13 bases stayed unmatched. In DNA, the CDR3 is TGTGCCAGCAGTTTACGGCTCGGCAGGGGGCGGTGGGGCTACACCTTC. Residues: CASSLRLGRGRWGYTF.

In regard to this clone: Germline and junction disagree at one end, which may indicate a read error. V usage is TRBV7-4 and J usage is TRBJ2-1; 12 bases match TRBD2. The CDR3 covers 16 residues. Germline V gene sequence: CDR1 SGHVT, CDR2 SQSDAQ. CDR3 bases: TGTGCCAGCAGCCTAGCGGGGGGGCTGATAGACAATGAGCAGTTCTTC. Translating it yields CASSLAGGLIDNEQFF.